One and the same sample provided the 5 T cell receptor beta chains below, sequenced in a study of a mutant IDH1 vaccine in newly diagnosed glioma. The protocol was immunoSEQ multiplex PCR, while the TCRdb copy is restricted to in-frame clones and leaves out a portion. The profile covers more than 25,000 clones, with 77% appearing a single time and just under 9.5% taken by the ten largest. Time point denoted: week 5, during vaccination. Vaccination used 300 ug of mutant IDH1 20-mer peptide per dose, with topical imiquimod. The antigens of these receptors remain unknown. Sequenced material: PBMCs, taken from a glioma patient whose treatment included an IDH1 peptide vaccine. The receptors shown here come from a man in his forties with glioma.

This clone is deemed medium-sized (0.01 to 0.1%). The chain links TRBV28 to TRBJ1-1, with D perhaps matching TRBD1 (5 bases). Germline loops: CDR1 MDHEN, CDR2 SYDVKM. The CDR3 runs to 13 residues. V lost 4 bases, J lost 4 bases, and 10 bases lay in between. CDR3 sequence: CASSSGLSTEAFF. The CDR3 DNA reads as TGTGCCAGCAGTTCAGGGTTGAGCACTGAAGCTTTCTTT. The full variable domain, its missing parts supplied by reference TRBV28 and TRBJ1-1, is DVKVTQSSRYLVKRTGEKVFLECVQDMDHENMFWYRQDPGLGLRLIYFSYDVKMKEKGDIPEGYSVSREKKERFSLILESASTNQTSMYLCASSSGLSTEAFFGQGTRLTVV.

This CDR3 is CASNQAGGITGELFF. CDR3 DNA: TGTGCCAGCAATCAAGCGGGAGGAATCACCGGGGAGCTGTTTTTT. The V and J genes are TRBV28 and TRBJ2-2; 9 bases are shared with TRBD2. The J segment lost 4 bases and the V segment lost 7 bases, leaving 7 bases of the junction unmatched. Germline V gene lookup returns CDR1 MDHEN and CDR2 SYDVKM. CDR3 length: 15 amino acids.

This sequence joins TRBV27 and TRBJ2-7; tentatively, D is TRBD1 (6 bases). The germline V and J ends were trimmed by 6 bases and 1 base, with 10 bases remaining between them. In germline, CDR1 is MNHEY, CDR2 SMNVEV (reference sequence). The CDR3 runs to 13 residues. DNA of the CDR3: TGTGCCAGCAGCCCTGGACAGTCCTACGAGCAGTACTTC. Translating it yields CASSPGQSYEQYF.

The V call is TRBV29-1, the J call TRBJ2-1; possibly TRBD2 for D (5 bases). The CDR3 totals 15 residues. Germline loops: CDR1 SQVTM, CDR2 ANQGSEA. Trimming left V 5 bases short and J 2 bases short, with 16 bases between. CDR3 nucleotide sequence: TGCAGCGTTTCTATTGGACTGGGGACCTACAATGAGCAGTTCTTC. Its translation is CSVSIGLGTYNEQFF.

V and J are TRBV30 and TRBJ2-3, with D possibly called TRBD1 or TRBD2 (5 bases each). This CDR3 is built from 15 residues. From germline, CDR1 is GTSNPN and CDR2 SVGIG (reference sequence). Trimming took off 3 bases at V and 3 bases at J, with 16 bases between the two ends. CDR3 loop: CAWSHNLGVTDTQYF. The CDR3 DNA reads as TGTGCCTGGAGCCATAACTTGGGGGTGACAGATACGCAGTATTTT. Full variable domain (missing parts from reference TRBV30 and TRBJ2-3): SQTIHQWPATLVQPVGSPLSLECTVEGTSNPNLYWYRQAAGRGLQLLFYSVGIGQISSEVPQNLSASRPQDRQFILSSKKLLLSDSGFYLCAWSHNLGVTDTQYFGPGTRLTVL.